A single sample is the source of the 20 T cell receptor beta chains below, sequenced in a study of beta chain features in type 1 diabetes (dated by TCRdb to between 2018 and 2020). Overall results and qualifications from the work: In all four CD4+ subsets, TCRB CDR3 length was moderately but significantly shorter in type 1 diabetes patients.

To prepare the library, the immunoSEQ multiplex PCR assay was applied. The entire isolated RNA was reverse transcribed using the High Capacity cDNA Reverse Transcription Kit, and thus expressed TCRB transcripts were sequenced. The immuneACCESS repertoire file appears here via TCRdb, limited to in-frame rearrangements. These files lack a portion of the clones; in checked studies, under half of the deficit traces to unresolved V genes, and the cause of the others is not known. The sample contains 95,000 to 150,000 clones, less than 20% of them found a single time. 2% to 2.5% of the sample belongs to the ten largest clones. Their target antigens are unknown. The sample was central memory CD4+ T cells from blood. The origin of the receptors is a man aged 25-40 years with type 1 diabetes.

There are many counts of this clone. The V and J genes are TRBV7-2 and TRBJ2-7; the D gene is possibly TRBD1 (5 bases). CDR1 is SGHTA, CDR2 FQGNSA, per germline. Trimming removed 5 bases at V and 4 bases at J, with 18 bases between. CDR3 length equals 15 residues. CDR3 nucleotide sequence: TGTGCCAGCAGCCCCCCGGCGGTTGGGGCTTACGAGCAGTACTTC. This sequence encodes CASSPPAVGAYEQYF.

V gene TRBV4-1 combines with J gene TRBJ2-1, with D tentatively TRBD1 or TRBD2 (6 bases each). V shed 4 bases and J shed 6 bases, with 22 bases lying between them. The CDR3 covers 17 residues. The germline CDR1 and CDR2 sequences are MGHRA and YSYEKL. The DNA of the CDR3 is TGCGCCAGCAGCCGGGGGGACAACAGGCGTACCTTCAATGAGCAGTTCTTC. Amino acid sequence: CASSRGDNRRTFNEQFF.

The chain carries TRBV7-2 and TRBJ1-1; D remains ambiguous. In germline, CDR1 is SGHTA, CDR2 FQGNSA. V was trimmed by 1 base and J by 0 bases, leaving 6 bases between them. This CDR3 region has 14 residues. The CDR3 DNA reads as TGTGCCAGCAGCTTAGAGGCCATGAACACTGAAGCTTTCTTT. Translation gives CASSLEAMNTEAFF.

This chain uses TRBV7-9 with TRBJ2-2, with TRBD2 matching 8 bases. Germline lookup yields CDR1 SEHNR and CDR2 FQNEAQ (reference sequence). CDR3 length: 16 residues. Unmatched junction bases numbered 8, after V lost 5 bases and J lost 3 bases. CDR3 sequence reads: CASSPGGAVDTGELFF. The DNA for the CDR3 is TGTGCCAGCAGCCCCGGGGGGGCCGTGGACACCGGGGAGCTGTTTTTT.

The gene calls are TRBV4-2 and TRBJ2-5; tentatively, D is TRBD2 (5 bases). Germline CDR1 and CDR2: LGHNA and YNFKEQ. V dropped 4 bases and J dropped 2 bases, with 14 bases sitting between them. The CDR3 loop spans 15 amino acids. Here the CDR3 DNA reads TGTGCCAGCAGCCTGGGAGTGAGGGTACAAGAGACCCAGTACTTC. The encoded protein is CASSLGVRVQETQYF.

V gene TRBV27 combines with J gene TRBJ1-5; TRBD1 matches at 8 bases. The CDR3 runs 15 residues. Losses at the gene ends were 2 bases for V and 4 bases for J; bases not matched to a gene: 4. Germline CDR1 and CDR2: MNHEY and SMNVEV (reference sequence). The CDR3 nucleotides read TGTGCCAGCAGTTTACGACAGGGGTCTAATCAGCCCCAGCATTTT. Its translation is CASSLRQGSNQPQHF.

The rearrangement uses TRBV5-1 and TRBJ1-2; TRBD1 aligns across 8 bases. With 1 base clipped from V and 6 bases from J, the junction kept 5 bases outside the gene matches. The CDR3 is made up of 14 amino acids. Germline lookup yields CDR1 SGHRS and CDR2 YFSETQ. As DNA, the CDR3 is TGCGCCAGCAGCTTGCAGACAGGGGAGGATGGCTACACCTTC. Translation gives CASSLQTGEDGYTF.

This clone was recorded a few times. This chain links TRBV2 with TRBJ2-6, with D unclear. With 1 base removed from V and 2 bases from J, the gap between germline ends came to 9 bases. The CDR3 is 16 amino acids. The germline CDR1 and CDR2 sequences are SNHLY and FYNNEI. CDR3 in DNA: TGTGCCAGCAGTGAAGACCGACGTGCTGGGGCCAACGTCCTGACTTTC. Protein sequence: CASSEDRRAGANVLTF.

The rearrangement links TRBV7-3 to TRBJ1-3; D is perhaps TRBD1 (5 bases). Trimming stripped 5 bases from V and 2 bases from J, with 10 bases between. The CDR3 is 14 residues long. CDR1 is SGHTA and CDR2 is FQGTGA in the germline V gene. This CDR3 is CASSLGDAGNTIYF. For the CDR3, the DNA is TGTGCCAGCAGCCTAGGGGACGCTGGAAACACCATATATTTT.

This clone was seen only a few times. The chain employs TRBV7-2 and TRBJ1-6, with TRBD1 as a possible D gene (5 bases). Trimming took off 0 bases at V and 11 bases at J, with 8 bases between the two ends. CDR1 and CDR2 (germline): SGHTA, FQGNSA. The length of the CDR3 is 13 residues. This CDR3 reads CASSLADTTPLHF. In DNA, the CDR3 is TGTGCCAGCAGCTTAGCGGACACGACACCCCTCCACTTT.

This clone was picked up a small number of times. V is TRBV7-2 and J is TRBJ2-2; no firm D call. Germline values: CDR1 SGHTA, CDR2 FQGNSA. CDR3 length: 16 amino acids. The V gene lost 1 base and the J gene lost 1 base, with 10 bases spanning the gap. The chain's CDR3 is CASSLVVGMNTGELFF. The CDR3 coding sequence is TGTGCCAGCAGCTTAGTGGTGGGAATGAACACCGGGGAGCTGTTTTTT.

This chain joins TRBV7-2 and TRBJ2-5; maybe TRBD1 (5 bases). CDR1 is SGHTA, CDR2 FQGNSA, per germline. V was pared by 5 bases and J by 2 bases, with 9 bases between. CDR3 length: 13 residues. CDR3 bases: TGTGCCAGCAGCAAGGACATACAAGAGACCCAGTACTTC. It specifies CASSKDIQETQYF.

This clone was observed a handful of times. CDR3 protein: CASTKGEDYEQYF. Written as DNA, the CDR3 is TGTGCCAGCACCAAGGGGGAGGACTACGAGCAGTACTTC. This chain links TRBV6-6 with TRBJ2-7, with D perhaps being TRBD1 or TRBD2 (6 bases each). CDR3 length: 13 residues. From germline, CDR1 is MNHNY and CDR2 SVGAGI (reference sequence). V gave up 7 bases and J gave up 3 bases, with 13 bases separating them.

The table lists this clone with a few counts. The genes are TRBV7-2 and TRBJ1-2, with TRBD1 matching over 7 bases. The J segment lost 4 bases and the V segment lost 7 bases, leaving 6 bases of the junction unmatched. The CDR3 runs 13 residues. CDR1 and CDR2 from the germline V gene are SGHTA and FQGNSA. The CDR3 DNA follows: TGTGCCAGCACAATGGACAGGATCTATGGCTACACCTTC. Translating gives CASTMDRIYGYTF.

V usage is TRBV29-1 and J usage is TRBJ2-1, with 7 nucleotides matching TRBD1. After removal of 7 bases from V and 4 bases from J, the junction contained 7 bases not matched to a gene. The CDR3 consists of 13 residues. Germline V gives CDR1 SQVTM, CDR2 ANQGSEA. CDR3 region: CSATGDSYNEQFF. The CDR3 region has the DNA TGCAGCGCTACAGGGGATTCGTACAATGAGCAGTTCTTC.

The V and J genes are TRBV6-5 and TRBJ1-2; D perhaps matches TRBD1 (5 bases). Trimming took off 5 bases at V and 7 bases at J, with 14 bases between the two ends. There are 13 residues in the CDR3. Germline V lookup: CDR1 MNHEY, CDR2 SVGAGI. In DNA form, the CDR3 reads TGTGCCAGCAGTCAGGGTCGCACAGCTGGCTACACCTTC. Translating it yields CASSQGRTAGYTF.

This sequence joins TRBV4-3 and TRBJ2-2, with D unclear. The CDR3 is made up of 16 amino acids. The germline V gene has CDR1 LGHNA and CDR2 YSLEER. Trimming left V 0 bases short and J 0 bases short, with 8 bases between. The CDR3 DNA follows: TGCGCCAGCAGCCAAGATCCGTGGCCGAACACCGGGGAGCTGTTTTTT. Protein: CASSQDPWPNTGELFF.

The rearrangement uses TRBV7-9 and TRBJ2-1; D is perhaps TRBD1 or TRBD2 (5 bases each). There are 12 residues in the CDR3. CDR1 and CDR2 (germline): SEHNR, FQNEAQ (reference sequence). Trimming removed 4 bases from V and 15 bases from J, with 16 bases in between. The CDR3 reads CASSSRDVGLFF. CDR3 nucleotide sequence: TGTGCCAGCAGCTCCCGGGACGTGGGTCTGTTCTTC.

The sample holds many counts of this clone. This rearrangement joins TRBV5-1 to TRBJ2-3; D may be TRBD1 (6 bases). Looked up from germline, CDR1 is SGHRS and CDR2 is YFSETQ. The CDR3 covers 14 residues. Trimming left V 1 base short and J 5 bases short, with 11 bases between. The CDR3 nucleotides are TGCGCCAGCAGCTTGACAGGGAGTGGAGATACGCAGTATTTT. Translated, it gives CASSLTGSGDTQYF. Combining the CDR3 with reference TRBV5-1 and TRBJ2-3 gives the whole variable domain KAGVTQTPRYLIKTRGQQVTLSCSPISGHRSVSWYQQTPGQGLQFLFEYFSETQRNKGNFPGRFSGRQFSNSRSEMNVSTLELGDSALYLCASSLTGSGDTQYFGPGTRLTVL.

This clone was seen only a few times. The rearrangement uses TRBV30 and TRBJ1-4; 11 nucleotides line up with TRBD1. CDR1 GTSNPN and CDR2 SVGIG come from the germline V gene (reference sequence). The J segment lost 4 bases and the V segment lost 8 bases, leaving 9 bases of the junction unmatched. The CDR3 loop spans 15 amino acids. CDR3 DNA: TGTGCCAGCGAACGGACAGGGGGCCTTAATGAAAAACTGTTTTTT. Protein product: CASERTGGLNEKLFF.